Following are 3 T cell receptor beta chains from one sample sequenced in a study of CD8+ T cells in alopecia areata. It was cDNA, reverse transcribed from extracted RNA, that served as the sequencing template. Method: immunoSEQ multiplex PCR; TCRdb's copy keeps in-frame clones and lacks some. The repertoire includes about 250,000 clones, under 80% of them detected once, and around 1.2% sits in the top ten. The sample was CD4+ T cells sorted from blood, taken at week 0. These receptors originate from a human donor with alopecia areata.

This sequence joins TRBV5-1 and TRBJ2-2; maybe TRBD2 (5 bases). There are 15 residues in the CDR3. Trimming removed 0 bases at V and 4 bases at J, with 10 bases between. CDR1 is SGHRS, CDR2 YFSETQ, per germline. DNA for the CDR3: TGCGCCAGCAGCTTGGAGGTGGCGGGCACCGGGGAGCTGTTTTTT. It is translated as CASSLEVAGTGELFF.

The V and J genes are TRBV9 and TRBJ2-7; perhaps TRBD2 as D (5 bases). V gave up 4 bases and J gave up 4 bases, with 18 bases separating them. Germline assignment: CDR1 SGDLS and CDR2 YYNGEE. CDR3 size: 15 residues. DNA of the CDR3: TGTGCCAGCAGCCCCGTGGGAACGGCGGGTTACGAGCAGTACTTC. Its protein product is CASSPVGTAGYEQYF.

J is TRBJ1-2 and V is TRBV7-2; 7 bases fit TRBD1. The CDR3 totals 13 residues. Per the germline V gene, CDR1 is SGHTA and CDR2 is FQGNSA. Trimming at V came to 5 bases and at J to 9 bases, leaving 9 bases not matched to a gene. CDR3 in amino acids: CASSPRQGTSYTF. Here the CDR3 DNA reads TGTGCCAGCAGCCCTAGACAGGGAACGAGCTACACCTTC.